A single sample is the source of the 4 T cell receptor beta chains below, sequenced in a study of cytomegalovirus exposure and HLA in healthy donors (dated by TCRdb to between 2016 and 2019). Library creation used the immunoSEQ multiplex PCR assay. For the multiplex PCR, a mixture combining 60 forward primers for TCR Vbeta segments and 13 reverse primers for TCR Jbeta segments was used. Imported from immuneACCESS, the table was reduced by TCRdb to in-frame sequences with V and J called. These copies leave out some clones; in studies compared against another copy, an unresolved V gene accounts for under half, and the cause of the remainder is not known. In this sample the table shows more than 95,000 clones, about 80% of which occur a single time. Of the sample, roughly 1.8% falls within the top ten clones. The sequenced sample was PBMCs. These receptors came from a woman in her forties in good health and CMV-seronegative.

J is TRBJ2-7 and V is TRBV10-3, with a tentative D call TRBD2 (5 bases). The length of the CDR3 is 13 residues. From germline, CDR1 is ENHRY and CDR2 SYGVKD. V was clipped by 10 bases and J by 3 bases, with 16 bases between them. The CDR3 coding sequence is TGTGCCACAACACGGGCTCGGGACTACGAGCAGTACTTC. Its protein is CATTRARDYEQYF.

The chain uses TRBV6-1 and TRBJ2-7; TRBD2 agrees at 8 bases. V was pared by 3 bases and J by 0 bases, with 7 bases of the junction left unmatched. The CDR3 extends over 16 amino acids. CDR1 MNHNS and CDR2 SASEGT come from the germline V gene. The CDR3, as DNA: TGTGCCAGCAGTGATAAGGGCGGGAGGAGCTCCTACGAGCAGTACTTC. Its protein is CASSDKGGRSSYEQYF.

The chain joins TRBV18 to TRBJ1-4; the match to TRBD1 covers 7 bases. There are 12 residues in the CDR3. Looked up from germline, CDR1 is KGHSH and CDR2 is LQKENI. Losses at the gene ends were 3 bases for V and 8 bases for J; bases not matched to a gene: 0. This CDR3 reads CASSPDREKLFF. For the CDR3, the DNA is TGTGCCAGCTCACCGGACAGGGAAAAACTGTTTTTT.

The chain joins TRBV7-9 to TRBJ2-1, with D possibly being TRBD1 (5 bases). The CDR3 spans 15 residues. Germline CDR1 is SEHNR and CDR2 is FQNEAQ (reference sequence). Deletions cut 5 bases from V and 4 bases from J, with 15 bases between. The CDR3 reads CASSPRVAEYNEQFF. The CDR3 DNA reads TGTGCCAGCAGCCCCAGGGTGGCAGAATACAATGAGCAGTTCTTC.